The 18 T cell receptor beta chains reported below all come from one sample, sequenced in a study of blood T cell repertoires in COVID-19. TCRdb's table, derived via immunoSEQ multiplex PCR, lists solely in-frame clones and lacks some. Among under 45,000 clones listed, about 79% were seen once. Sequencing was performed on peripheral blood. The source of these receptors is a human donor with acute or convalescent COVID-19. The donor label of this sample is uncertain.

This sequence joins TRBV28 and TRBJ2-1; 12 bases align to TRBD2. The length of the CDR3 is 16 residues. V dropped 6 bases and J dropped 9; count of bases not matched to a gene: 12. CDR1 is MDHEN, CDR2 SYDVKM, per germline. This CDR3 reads CASSSPSGRAEPEQFF. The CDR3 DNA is TGTGCCAGCAGCTCCCCTAGCGGGAGGGCTGAGCCTGAGCAGTTCTTC. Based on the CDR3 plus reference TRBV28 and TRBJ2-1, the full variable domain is DVKVTQSSRYLVKRTGEKVFLECVQDMDHENMFWYRQDPGLGLRLIYFSYDVKMKEKGDIPEGYSVSREKKERFSLILESASTNQTSMYLCASSSPSGRAEPEQFFGPGTRLTVL.

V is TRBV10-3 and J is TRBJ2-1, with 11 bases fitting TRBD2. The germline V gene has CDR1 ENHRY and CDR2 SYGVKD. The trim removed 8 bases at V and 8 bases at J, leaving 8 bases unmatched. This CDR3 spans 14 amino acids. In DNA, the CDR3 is TGTGCCATCGGGCCTAGCGGGAGGAGGGATGAGCAGTTCTTC. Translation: CAIGPSGRRDEQFF.

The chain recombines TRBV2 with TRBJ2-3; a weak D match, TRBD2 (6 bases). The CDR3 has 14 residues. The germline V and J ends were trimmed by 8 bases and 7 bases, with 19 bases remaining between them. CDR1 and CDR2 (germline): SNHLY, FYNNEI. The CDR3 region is CASLRDSRKHTQYF. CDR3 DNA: TGTGCCAGCCTCCGGGACTCCAGGAAACATACGCAGTATTTT.

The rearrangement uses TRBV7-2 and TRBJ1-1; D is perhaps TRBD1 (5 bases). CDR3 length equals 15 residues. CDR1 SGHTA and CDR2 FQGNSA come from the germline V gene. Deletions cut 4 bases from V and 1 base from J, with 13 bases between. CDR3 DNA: TGTGCCAGCAGCTGGGGTACGCAGGGGAACACTGAAGCTTTCTTT. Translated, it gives CASSWGTQGNTEAFF.

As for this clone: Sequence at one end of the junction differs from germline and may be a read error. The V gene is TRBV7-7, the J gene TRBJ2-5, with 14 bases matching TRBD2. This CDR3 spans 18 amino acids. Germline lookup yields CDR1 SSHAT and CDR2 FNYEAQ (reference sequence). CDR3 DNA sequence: TGTGCTAGCAGCTTAGAGACTAGCGGGGGGGCCCTACAAGAGACCCAGTACTTC. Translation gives CASSLETSGGALQETQYF.

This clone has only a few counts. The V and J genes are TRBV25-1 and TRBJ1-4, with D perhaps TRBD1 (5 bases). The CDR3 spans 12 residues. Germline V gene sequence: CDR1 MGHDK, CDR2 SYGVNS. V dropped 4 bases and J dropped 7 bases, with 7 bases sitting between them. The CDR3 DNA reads TGTGCCAGCAGTGCAGGGCCTGAAAAACTGTTTTTT. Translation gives CASSAGPEKLFF.

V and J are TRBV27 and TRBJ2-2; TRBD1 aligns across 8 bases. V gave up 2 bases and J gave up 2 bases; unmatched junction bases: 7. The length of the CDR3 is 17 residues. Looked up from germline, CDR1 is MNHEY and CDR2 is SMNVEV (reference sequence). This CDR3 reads CASSLPGQGLNTGELFF. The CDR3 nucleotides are TGTGCCAGCAGTTTACCCGGACAGGGCCTTAACACCGGGGAGCTGTTTTTT.

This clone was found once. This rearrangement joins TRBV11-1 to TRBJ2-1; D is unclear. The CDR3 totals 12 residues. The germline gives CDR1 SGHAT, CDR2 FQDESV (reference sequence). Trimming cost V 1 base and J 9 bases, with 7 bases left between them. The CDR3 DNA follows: TGTGCCAGCAGCTTAGTTAGTTTTGAGCAGTTCTTC. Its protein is CASSLVSFEQFF. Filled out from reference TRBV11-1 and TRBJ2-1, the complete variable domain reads EAEVAQSPRYKITEKSQAVAFWCDPISGHATLYWYRQILGQGPELLVQFQDESVVDDSQLPKDRFSAERLKGVDSTLKIQPAELGDSAMYLCASSLVSFEQFFGPGTRLTVL.

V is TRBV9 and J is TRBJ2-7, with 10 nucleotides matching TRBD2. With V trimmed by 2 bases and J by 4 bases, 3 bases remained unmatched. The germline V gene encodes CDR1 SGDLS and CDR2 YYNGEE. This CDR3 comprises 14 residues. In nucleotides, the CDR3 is TGTGCCAGCAGCGTTACTAGCGGGACGTACGAGCAGTACTTC. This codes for CASSVTSGTYEQYF.

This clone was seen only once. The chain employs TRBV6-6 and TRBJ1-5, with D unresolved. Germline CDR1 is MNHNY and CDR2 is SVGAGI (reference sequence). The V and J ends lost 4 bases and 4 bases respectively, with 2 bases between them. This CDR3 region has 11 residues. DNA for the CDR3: TGTGCCAGCAGTTCTAATCAGCCCCAGCATTTT. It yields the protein CASSSNQPQHF.

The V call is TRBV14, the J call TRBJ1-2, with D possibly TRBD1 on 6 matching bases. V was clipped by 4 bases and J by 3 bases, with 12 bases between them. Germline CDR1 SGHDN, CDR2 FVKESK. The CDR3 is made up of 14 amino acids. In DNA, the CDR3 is TGTGCCAGCAGCCCCTCGACAGGAGACTATGGCTACACCTTC. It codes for CASSPSTGDYGYTF.

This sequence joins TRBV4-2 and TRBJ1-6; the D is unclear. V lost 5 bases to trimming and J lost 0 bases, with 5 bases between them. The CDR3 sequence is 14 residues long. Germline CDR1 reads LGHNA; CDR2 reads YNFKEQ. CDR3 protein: CASSSRSYNSPLHF. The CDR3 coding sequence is TGTGCCAGCAGCTCCCGCTCCTATAATTCACCCCTCCACTTT.

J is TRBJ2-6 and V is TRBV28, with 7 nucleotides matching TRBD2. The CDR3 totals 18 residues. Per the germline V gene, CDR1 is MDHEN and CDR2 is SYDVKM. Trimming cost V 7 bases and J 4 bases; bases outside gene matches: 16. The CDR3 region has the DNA TGTGCCAGCAACCCCACGGTTCGGCGGGGGTTAGGGGCCAACGTCCTGACTTTC. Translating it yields CASNPTVRRGLGANVLTF.

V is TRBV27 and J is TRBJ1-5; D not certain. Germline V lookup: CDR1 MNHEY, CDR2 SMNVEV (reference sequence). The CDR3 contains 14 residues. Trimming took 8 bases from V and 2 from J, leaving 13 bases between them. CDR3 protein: CASGRGVGNQPQHF. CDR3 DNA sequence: TGTGCCAGCGGACGGGGAGTCGGCAATCAGCCCCAGCATTTT.

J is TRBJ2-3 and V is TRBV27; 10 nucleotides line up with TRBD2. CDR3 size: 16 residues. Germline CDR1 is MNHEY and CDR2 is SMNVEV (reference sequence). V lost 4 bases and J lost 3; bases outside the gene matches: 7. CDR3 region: CASSWTAGGLTDTQYF. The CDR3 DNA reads TGTGCCAGCAGTTGGACAGCGGGGGGGCTGACAGATACGCAGTATTTT.

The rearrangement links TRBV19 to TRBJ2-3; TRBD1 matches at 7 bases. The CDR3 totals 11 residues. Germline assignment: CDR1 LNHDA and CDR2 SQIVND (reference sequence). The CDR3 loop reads CGAGGQGTQYF. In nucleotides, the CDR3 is TGTGGGGCAGGGGGTCAAGGGACGCAGTATTTT.

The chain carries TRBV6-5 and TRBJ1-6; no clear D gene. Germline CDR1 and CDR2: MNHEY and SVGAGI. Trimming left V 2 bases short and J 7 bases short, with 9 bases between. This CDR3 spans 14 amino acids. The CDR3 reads CASSYGGINSPLHF. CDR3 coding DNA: TGTGCCAGCAGTTACGGAGGGATAAATTCACCCCTCCACTTT.

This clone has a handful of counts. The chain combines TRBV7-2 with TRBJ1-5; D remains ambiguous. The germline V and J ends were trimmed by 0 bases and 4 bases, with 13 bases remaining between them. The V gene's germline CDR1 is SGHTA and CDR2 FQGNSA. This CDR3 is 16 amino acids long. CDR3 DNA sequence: TGTGCCAGCAGCTTAGCAAGGGTGGGAGGTAATCAGCCCCAGCATTTT. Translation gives CASSLARVGGNQPQHF.